One and the same sample provided the 26 T cell receptor beta chains below, sequenced in a study of Ad26.COV2.S vaccination and SARS-CoV-2 variants. The method was immunoSEQ multiplex PCR; TCRdb's version includes in-frame clones alone and lacks a portion of them. The sample has about 430,000 clones; 90% are singletons. Regarding treatment: about 20 received Ad26.COV2.S at low or high dose, single or two shots; 5 received placebo; per-sample allocation not given. Collection of samples fell on day 63 after the first vaccine or placebo injection. Sequencing was performed on peripheral blood, taken in a trial of Ad26.COV2.S vaccine versus placebo. Receptors were obtained from a person between 18 and 65 years old who received the Ad26.COV2.S COVID-19 vaccine or a placebo.

Only a few counts were recorded for this clone. This specimen includes other DNA sequences encoding the same CDR3. The rearrangement joins TRBV19 to TRBJ1-2; D uncertain. The CDR3 has 12 amino acids. Germline CDR1 LNHDA, CDR2 SQIVND (reference sequence). V was trimmed by 2 bases and J by 6 bases, leaving 7 bases between them. CDR3: CASSIRRDGYTF. The CDR3 DNA is TGTGCCAGTAGTATACGCAGAGATGGCTACACCTTC.

This chain joins TRBV7-2 and TRBJ1-1; D remains unclear. This CDR3 contains 12 residues. Trimming removed 5 bases at V and 4 bases at J, with 8 bases between. CDR1 and CDR2 (germline): SGHTA, FQGNSA. CDR3 loop: CASSPLGTEAFF. For the CDR3, the DNA is TGTGCCAGCAGCCCTTTGGGCACTGAAGCTTTCTTT.

This clone was recorded only once. The V and J genes are TRBV27 and TRBJ2-3; 8 bases fit TRBD1. Germline CDR1 MNHEY, CDR2 SMNVEV (reference sequence). This CDR3 is 16 amino acids long. The V gene end was trimmed by 3 bases and the J gene end by 1 base; junction bases not matched to a gene: 6. CDR3 in DNA: TGTGCCAGCAGTTTCACGACAGGGGTGGGCACAGATACGCAGTATTTT. It specifies CASSFTTGVGTDTQYF.

The chain has TRBV20-1 and TRBJ2-3, with 13 positions matching TRBD2. Germline V gene lookup returns CDR1 DFQATT and CDR2 SNEGSKA (reference sequence). The V gene end was trimmed by 3 bases and the J gene end by 3 bases; junction bases not matched to a gene: 3. This CDR3 comprises 15 residues. The CDR3 nucleotides read TGCAGTGCTAGTGGGACTAGCGGGGAGACAGATACGCAGTATTTT. Its translation: CSASGTSGETDTQYF.

This sequence joins TRBV3-1 (or the pseudogene TRBV3-2) and TRBJ2-5; D not resolved. Germline loops: CDR1 LGHDT, CDR2 YNNKEL (reference sequence). V lost 7 bases and J 5 bases, leaving 17 bases between the germline ends. The CDR3 loop spans 14 amino acids. The CDR3 loop is CASKVSAGLETQYF. DNA for the CDR3: TGTGCCAGCAAAGTTAGTGCCGGTCTGGAGACCCAGTACTTC.

V usage is TRBV7-9 and J usage is TRBJ1-3; no reliable D call. V lost 2 bases and J lost 4, with 9 bases in between. CDR3 length: 14 residues. From germline, CDR1 is SEHNR and CDR2 FQNEAQ (reference sequence). The DNA of the CDR3 is TGTGCCAGCAGCTTAAAGAGGGAGGGAAACACCATATATTTT. The encoded protein is CASSLKREGNTIYF.

The chain recombines TRBV29-1 with TRBJ1-1, with a possible D match to TRBD1 (6 bases). CDR3 length: 14 residues. V was trimmed by 3 bases and J by 2 bases, leaving 13 bases between them. Germline loops: CDR1 SQVTM, CDR2 ANQGSEA. Here the CDR3 DNA reads TGCAGCGTTGACAAATGGACAGAAAACACTGAAGCTTTCTTT. Translation: CSVDKWTENTEAFF.

J is TRBJ2-1 and V is TRBV28; unclear D gene. Germline V lookup: CDR1 MDHEN, CDR2 SYDVKM. This CDR3 has 11 residues. V shed 5 bases and J shed 6 bases, with 5 bases lying between them. CDR3 in amino acids: CASSRLNEQFF. The CDR3 DNA follows: TGTGCCAGCAGTAGGCTCAATGAGCAGTTCTTC.

The chain joins TRBV5-1 to TRBJ2-1; 11 bases agree with TRBD2. The trim removed 0 bases at V and 2 bases at J, leaving 1 base unmatched. The CDR3 is 16 amino acids. Germline V gene data show CDR1 as SGHRS and CDR2 as YFSETQ. CDR3: CASSLGLAGTYNEQFF. CDR3 nucleotide sequence: TGCGCCAGCAGCTTGGGACTAGCGGGAACCTACAATGAGCAGTTCTTC.

The rearrangement links TRBV6-4 to TRBJ1-2; the match to TRBD1 covers 7 bases. Germline trimming cut 3 bases from V and 6 bases from J; bases unmatched to any gene: 4. Looked up from germline, CDR1 is MRHNA and CDR2 is SNTAGT. The CDR3 extends over 13 amino acids. CDR3 sequence reads: CASSESTGDGYTF. The CDR3 region has the DNA TGTGCCAGCAGTGAGTCCACAGGGGATGGCTACACCTTC.

The chain uses TRBV3-1 (or the pseudogene TRBV3-2) and TRBJ1-1; a possible D gene is TRBD1 (6 bases). Trimming cost V 3 bases and J 1 base, with 27 bases left between them. Germline assignment: CDR1 LGHDT and CDR2 YNNKEL (reference sequence). This CDR3 comprises 20 residues. CDR3 sequence: CASSHENSGTWLRPNTEAFF. The CDR3 region has the DNA TGTGCCAGCAGCCATGAAAACTCCGGGACATGGTTACGCCCGAACACTGAAGCTTTCTTT.

This chain uses TRBV5-4 with TRBJ1-1, with D possibly TRBD1 on 5 matching bases. From germline, CDR1 is SGHNT and CDR2 YYREEE (reference sequence). The CDR3 runs to 17 residues. V was shortened by 2 bases and J by 1 base, with 18 bases between the two germline ends. CDR3 sequence: CASSFHGQGRTNTEAFF. Here the CDR3 DNA reads TGTGCCAGCAGCTTCCATGGCCAGGGCAGGACGAACACTGAAGCTTTCTTT.

The chain has TRBV19 and TRBJ2-6; D unresolved. The ends were cut back, 3 bases at V and 0 bases at J, with 9 bases in the middle. The CDR3 covers 16 residues. Germline V gene lookup returns CDR1 LNHDA and CDR2 SQIVND (reference sequence). The CDR3: CASSMARSSGANVLTF. Here the CDR3 DNA reads TGTGCCAGTAGTATGGCCAGAAGCTCTGGGGCCAACGTCCTGACTTTC.

This CDR3 is CASSIFLAGPREQYF. CDR3 DNA: TGTGCCAGCAGCATCTTTCTTGCGGGGCCTCGGGAGCAGTACTTC. The V gene is TRBV13, the J gene TRBJ2-7; TRBD2 is a possible D gene (6 bases). This CDR3 has 15 amino acids. Trimming took 5 bases from V and 7 from J, leaving 21 bases between them. Germline V lookup: CDR1 PRHDT, CDR2 FYEKMQ (reference sequence).

The gene calls are TRBV3-1 (or the pseudogene TRBV3-2) and TRBJ2-3; 9 bases map to TRBD2. Germline assignment: CDR1 LGHDT and CDR2 YNNKEL (reference sequence). The junction had 3 bases not matched to a gene; V was cut back by 4 bases and J by 1 base. This CDR3 has 15 residues. The CDR3 reads CASSPRTSGTDTQYF. The CDR3 DNA reads as TGTGCCAGCAGCCCCCGGACTAGCGGCACAGATACGCAGTATTTT.

The rearrangement links TRBV10-3 to TRBJ1-1; D uncertain. The ends were cut back, 2 bases at V and 0 bases at J, with 7 bases in the middle. Germline CDR1 and CDR2: ENHRY and SYGVKD. This CDR3 spans 14 amino acids. The CDR3: CAISEVNLNTEAFF. CDR3 DNA: TGTGCCATCAGTGAGGTAAACTTGAACACTGAAGCTTTCTTT.

V and J are TRBV6-4 and TRBJ2-7; 8 bases are a match to TRBD1. With V trimmed by 6 bases and J by 6 bases, 4 bases remained unmatched. The germline gives CDR1 MRHNA, CDR2 SNTAGT. This CDR3 has 12 amino acids. The CDR3 reads CASSGTGGEQYF. CDR3 bases: TGTGCCAGCAGCGGGACAGGAGGCGAGCAGTACTTC.

The V and J genes are TRBV7-2 and TRBJ2-5; D possibly corresponds to TRBD2 (6 bases). Germline V lookup: CDR1 SGHTA, CDR2 FQGNSA. V lost 6 bases, J lost 1 base, and 15 bases lay in between. CDR3 size: 15 residues. As DNA, the CDR3 is TGTGCCAGCAGTCTTAGCGGTCTACCCCAAGAGACCCAGTACTTC. Its protein product is CASSLSGLPQETQYF. Full variable domain (rest looked up from reference TRBV7-2 and TRBJ2-5): GAGVSQSPSNKVTEKGKDVELRCDPISGHTALYWYRQSLGQGLEFLIYFQGNSAPDKSGLPSDRFSAERTGGSVSTLTIQRTQQEDSAVYLCASSLSGLPQETQYFGPGTRLLVL.

The rearrangement joins TRBV6-2 or TRBV6-3 to TRBJ2-1, with TRBD1 matching 9 bases. CDR3 size: 14 residues. Germline CDR1 reads MNHEY; CDR2 reads SVGEGT. V shed 4 bases and J 8 bases; nucleotides not matched to a gene: 6. The CDR3 region has the DNA TGTGCCAGCAGTTTCCGGGACAGGGTCCATGAGCAGTTCTTC. This translates into CASSFRDRVHEQFF.

The V and J genes are TRBV19 and TRBJ1-2, with 7 nucleotides matching TRBD1. Trimming cost V 5 bases and J 8 bases; bases outside gene matches: 5. The germline V gene encodes CDR1 LNHDA and CDR2 SQIVND (reference sequence). The length of the CDR3 is 12 residues. This CDR3 reads CASSSTGQGYTF. The CDR3 bases are TGTGCCAGTAGTTCGACAGGGCAGGGCTACACCTTC.

The chain recombines TRBV11-2 with TRBJ1-1, with 7 positions matching TRBD1. The CDR3 extends over 13 amino acids. Losses at the gene ends were 5 bases for V and 9 bases for J; bases not matched to a gene: 9. The V gene's germline CDR1 is SGHAT and CDR2 FQNNGV. The CDR3 coding sequence is TGTGCCAGCAGCCCTGGACAGGTTCGGCAAGCTTTCTTT. Protein sequence: CASSPGQVRQAFF.

The chain links TRBV24-1 to TRBJ2-1; 9 nucleotides agree with TRBD2. J gave up 0 bases and V 3 bases, and 5 bases lay outside the gene matches. CDR1 is KGHDR, CDR2 SFDVKD, per germline. CDR3 size: 17 residues. CDR3 loop: CATSDPSGGSSYNEQFF. Written as DNA, the CDR3 is TGTGCCACCAGTGATCCCAGCGGGGGGAGCTCCTACAATGAGCAGTTCTTC.

The rearrangement links TRBV6-5 to TRBJ1-4; D not certain. Germline CDR1 is MNHEY and CDR2 is SVGAGI. V was clipped by 0 bases and J by 7 bases, with 12 bases between them. CDR3 length: 15 amino acids. The CDR3 DNA sequence: TGTGCCAGCAGTTACTCCACAGCCGTTGGTGAAAAACTGTTTTTT. Encoded protein: CASSYSTAVGEKLFF.

This chain links TRBV4-3 with TRBJ2-3, with TRBD2 matching over 10 bases. Per the germline V gene, CDR1 is LGHNA and CDR2 is YSLEER. With 1 base clipped from V and 4 bases from J, the junction kept 8 bases outside the gene matches. There are 17 residues in the CDR3. CDR3 amino acids: CASSQAPSGSGADTQYF. CDR3 nucleotide sequence: TGCGCCAGCAGCCAAGCCCCTAGCGGGAGTGGGGCAGATACGCAGTATTTT.

This sequence joins TRBV29-1 and TRBJ2-5; 9 nucleotides line up with TRBD2. J was trimmed by 1 base and V by 7 bases; bases with no gene match: 7. Germline CDR1 and CDR2: SQVTM and ANQGSEA. This CDR3 has 14 residues. The CDR3 DNA reads as TGCAGCGGGGCCGAGGGACTAGCCCAAGAGACCCAGTACTTC. Translating gives CSGAEGLAQETQYF.

The chain has TRBV19 and TRBJ1-5; TRBD1 aligns across 7 bases. The V gene's germline CDR1 is LNHDA and CDR2 SQIVND (reference sequence). V was pared by 10 bases and J by 4 bases, with 13 bases of the junction left unmatched. CDR3 length: 15 amino acids. The CDR3 DNA is TGTGCCACCACCCCTTTAACAGGGGCAAATCAGCCCCAGCATTTT. This codes for CATTPLTGANQPQHF.